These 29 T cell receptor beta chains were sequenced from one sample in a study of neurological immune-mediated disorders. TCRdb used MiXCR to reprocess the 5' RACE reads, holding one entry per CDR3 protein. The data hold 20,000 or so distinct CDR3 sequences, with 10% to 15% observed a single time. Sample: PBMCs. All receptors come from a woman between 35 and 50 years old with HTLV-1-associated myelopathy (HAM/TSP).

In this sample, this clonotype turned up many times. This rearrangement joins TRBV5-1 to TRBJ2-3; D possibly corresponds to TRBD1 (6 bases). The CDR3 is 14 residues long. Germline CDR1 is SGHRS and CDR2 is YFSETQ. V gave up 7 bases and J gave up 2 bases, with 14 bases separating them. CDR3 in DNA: TGCGCCAGCCAGCAGGGGCAAAACACAGATACGCAGTATTTT. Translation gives CASQQGQNTDTQYF.

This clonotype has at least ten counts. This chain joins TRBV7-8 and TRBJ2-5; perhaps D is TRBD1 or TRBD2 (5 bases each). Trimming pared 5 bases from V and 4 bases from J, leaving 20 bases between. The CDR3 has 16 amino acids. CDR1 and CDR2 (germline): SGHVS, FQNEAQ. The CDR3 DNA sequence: TGTGCCAGCAGCCTAGAAGGGGACGCGAGGGGAGAGACCCAGTACTTC. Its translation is CASSLEGDARGETQYF.

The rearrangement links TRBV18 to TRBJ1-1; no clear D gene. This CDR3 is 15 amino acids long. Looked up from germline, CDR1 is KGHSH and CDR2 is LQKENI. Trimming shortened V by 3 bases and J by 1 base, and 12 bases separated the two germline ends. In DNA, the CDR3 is TGTGCCAGCTCACCCCCACCGGGAGGGAACACTGAAGCTTTCTTT. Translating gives CASSPPPGGNTEAFF.

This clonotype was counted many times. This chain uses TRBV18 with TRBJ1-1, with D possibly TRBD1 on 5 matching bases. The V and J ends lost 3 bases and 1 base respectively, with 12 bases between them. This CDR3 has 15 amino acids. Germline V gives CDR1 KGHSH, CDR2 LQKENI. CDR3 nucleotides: TGTGCCAGCTCACCCCCGGCAGGGTGGAACACTGAAGCTTTCTTT. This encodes CASSPPAGWNTEAFF.

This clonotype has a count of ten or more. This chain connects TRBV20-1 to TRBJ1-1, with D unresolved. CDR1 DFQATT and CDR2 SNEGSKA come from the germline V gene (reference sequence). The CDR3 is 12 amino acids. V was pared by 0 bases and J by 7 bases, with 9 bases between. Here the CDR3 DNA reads TGCAGTGCTAGAGATAGGAGTCGTGAAGCTTTCTTT. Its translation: CSARDRSREAFF.

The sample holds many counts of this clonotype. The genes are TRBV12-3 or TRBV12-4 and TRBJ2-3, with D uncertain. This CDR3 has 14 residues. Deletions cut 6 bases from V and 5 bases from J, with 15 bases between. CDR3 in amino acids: CASSREVDGDTQYF. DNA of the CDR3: TGTGCCAGCAGCCGAGAGGTTGACGGAGATACGCAGTATTTT.

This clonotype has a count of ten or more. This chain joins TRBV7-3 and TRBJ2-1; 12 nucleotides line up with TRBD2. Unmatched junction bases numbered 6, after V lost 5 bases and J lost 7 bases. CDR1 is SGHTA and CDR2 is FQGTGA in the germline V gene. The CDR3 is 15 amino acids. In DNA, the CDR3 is TGTGCCAGCAGCCAAACTAGCGGGGGGAGGAATGAGCAGTTCTTC. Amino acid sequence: CASSQTSGGRNEQFF. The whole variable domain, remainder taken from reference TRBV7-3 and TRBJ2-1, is GAGVSQTPSNKVTEKGKYVELRCDPISGHTALYWYRQSLGQGPEFLIYFQGTGAADDSGLPNDRFFAVRPEGSVSTLKIQRTERGDSAVYLCASSQTSGGRNEQFFGPGTRLTVL.

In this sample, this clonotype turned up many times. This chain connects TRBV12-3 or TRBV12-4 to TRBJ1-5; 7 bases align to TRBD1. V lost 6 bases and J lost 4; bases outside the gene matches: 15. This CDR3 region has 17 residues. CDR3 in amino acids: CASSPWGAPDRNQPQHF. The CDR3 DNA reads TGTGCCAGCAGCCCTTGGGGGGCCCCGGACAGGAATCAGCCCCAGCATTTT.

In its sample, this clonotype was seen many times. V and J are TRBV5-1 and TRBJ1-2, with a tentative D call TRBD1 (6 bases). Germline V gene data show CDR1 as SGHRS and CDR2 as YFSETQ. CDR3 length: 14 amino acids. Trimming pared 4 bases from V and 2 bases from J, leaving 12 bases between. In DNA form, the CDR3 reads TGCGCCAGCAGCACTGGCAGGGGAAACTATGGCTACACCTTC. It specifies CASSTGRGNYGYTF.

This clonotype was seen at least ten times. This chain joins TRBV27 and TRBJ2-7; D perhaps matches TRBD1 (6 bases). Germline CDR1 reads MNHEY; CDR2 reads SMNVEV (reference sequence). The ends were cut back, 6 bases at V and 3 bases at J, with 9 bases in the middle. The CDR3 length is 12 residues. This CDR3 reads CASSQGNYEQYF. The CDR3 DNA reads TGTGCCAGCAGCCAGGGGAACTACGAGCAGTACTTC.

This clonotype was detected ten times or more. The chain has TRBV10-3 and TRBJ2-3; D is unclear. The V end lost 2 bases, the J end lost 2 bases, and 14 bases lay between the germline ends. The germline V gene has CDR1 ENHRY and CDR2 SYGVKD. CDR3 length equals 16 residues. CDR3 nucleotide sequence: TGTGCCATCAGTGAGGAAGCGCGTCCGTACACAGATACGCAGTATTTT. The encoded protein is CAISEEARPYTDTQYF.

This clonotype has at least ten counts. CDR3 nucleotide sequence: TGCAGTGCTAGGGCCCCTTGGGCCCAAGAGACCCAGTACTTC. It codes for CSARAPWAQETQYF. The chain joins TRBV20-1 to TRBJ2-5; D remains unclear. The germline V gene encodes CDR1 DFQATT and CDR2 SNEGSKA (reference sequence). The CDR3 is 14 amino acids. Trimming removed 3 bases at V and 1 base at J, with 12 bases between.

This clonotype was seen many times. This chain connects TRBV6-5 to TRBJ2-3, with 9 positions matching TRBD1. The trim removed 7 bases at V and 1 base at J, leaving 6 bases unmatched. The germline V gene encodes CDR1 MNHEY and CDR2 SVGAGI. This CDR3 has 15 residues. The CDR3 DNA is TGTGCCAGCAAACTACAGGGGGCCCGCACAGATACGCAGTATTTT. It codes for CASKLQGARTDTQYF.

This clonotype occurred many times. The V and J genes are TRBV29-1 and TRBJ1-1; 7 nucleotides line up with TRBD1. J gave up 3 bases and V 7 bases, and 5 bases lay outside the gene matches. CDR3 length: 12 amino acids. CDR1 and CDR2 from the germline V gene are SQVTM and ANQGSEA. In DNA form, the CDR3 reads TGCAGCGGGGTACAGGGGTACACTGAAGCTTTCTTT. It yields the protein CSGVQGYTEAFF.

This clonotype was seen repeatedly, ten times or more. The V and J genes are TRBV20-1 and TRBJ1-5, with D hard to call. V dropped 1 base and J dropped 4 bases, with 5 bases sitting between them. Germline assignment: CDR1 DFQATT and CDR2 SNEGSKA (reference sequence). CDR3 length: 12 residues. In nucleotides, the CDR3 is TGCAGTGCTAGAGCTGGGAATCAGCCCCAGCATTTT. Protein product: CSARAGNQPQHF.

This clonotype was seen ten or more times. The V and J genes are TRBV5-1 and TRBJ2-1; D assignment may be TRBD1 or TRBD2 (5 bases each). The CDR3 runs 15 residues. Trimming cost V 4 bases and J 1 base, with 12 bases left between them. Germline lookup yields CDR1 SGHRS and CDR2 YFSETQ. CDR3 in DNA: TGCGCCAGCAGCGGCGATGGGGGTTCCTACAATGAGCAGTTCTTC. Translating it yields CASSGDGGSYNEQFF.

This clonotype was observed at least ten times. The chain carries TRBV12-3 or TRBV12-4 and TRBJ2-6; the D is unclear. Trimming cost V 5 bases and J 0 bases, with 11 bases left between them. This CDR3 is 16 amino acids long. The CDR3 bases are TGTGCCAGCAGTGTAACAAGGACCTCTGGGGCCAACGTCCTGACTTTC. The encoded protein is CASSVTRTSGANVLTF.

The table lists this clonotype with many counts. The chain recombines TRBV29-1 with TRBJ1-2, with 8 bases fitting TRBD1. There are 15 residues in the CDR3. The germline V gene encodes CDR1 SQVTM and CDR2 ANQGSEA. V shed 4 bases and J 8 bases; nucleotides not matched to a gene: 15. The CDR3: CSVGVSTTGGNGYTF. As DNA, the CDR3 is TGCAGCGTTGGGGTCTCAACAACAGGGGGAAACGGCTACACCTTC.

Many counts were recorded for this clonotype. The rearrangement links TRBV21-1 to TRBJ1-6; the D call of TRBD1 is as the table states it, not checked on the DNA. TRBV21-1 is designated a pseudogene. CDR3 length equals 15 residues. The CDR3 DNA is TGTGCCAGCAGCCTAAGGGACAGTGTAAATTCACCCCTCCACTTT. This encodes CASSLRDSVNSPLHF.

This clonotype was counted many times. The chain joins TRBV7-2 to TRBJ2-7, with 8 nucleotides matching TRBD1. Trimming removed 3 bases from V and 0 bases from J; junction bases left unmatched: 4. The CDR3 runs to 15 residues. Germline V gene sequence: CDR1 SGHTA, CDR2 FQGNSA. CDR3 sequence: CASSLGTGNSYEQYF. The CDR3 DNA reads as TGTGCCAGCAGCTTGGGGACAGGCAACTCCTACGAGCAGTACTTC.

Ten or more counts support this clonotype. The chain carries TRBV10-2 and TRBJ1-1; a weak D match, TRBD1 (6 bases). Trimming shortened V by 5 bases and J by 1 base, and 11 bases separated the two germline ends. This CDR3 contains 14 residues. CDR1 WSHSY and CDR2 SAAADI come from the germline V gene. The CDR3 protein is CASSRTVSNTEAFF. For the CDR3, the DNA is TGCGCCAGCAGTAGGACAGTATCGAACACTGAAGCTTTCTTT.

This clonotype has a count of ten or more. The CDR3 nucleotides are TGCGCCAGCAGCTTGGGACTAGCGGAGAGGGAGCTGTTTTTT. Translation gives CASSLGLAERELFF. V gene TRBV5-1 combines with J gene TRBJ2-2; 9 bases line up with TRBD2. With V trimmed by 0 bases and J by 9 bases, 3 bases remained unmatched. CDR1 and CDR2 from the germline V gene are SGHRS and YFSETQ. The CDR3 is 14 residues long.

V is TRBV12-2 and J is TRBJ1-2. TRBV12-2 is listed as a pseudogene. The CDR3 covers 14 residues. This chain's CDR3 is CASRSGEVGYGYTF. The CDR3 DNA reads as TGTGCAAGTCGCTCCGGGGAGGTTGGCTATGGCTACACCTTC.

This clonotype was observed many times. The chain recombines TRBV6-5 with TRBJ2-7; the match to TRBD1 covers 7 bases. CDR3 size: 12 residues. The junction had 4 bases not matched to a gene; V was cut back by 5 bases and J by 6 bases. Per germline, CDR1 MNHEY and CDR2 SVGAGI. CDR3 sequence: CASSLRTGEQYF. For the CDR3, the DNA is TGTGCCAGCAGTCTTCGGACAGGCGAGCAGTACTTC.

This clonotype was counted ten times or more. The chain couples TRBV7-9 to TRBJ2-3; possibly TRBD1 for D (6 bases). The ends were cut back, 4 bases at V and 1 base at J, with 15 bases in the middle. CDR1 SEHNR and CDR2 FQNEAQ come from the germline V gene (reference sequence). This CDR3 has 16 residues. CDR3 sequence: CASSSVQGRGTDTQYF. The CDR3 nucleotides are TGTGCCAGCAGCTCGGTACAGGGCCGTGGCACAGATACGCAGTATTTT.

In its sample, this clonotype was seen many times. Here the CDR3 reads CASSLLTGDSYEQYF. CDR3 sequence (DNA): TGTGCCAGCAGCTTATTAACAGGTGACTCCTACGAGCAGTACTTC. This chain uses TRBV7-2 with TRBJ2-7; TRBD1 might be the D (5 bases). Germline V CDR1 and CDR2: SGHTA, FQGNSA. CDR3 length: 15 amino acids. Trimming pared 2 bases from V and 0 bases from J, leaving 11 bases between.

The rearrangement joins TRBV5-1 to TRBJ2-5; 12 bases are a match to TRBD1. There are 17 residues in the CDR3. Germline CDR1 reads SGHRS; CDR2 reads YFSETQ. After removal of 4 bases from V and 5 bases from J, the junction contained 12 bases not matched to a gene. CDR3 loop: CASSRGQGARGMETQYF. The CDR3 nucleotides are TGCGCCAGCAGCAGGGGACAGGGGGCCCGCGGTATGGAGACCCAGTACTTC.

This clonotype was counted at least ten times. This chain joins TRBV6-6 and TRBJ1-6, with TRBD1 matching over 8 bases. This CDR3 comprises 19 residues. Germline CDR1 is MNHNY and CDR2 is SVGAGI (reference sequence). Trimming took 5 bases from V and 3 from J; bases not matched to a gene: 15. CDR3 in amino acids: CASSDESEYDRGYNSPLHF. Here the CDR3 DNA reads TGTGCCAGCAGTGACGAAAGTGAATACGACAGGGGCTATAATTCACCCCTCCACTTT.

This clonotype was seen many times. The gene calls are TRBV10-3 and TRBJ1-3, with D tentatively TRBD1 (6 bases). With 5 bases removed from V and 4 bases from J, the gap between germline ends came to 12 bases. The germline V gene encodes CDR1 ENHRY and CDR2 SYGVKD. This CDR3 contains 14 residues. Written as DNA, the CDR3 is TGTGCCATCAGTAGGGACACGCCGGGAAACACCATATATTTT. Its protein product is CAISRDTPGNTIYF.